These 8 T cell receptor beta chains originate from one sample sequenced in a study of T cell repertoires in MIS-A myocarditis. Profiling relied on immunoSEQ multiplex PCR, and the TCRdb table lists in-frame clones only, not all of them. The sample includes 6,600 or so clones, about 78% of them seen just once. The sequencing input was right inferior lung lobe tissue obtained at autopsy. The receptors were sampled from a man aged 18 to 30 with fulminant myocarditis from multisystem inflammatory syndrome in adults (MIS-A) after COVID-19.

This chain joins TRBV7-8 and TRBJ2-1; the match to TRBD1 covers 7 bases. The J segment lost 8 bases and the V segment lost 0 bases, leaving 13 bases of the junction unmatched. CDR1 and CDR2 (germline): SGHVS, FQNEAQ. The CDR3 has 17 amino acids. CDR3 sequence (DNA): TGTGCCAGCAGCTTAGCCCCGCAGGGGGAGATCCTAGATGAGCAGTTCTTC. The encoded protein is CASSLAPQGEILDEQFF.

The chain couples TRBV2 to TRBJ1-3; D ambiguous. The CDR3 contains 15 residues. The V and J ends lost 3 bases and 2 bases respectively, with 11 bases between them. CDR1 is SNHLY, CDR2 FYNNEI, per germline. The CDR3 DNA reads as TGTGCCAGCAGTGACCGAAACCCGGCTGGAAACACCATATATTTT. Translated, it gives CASSDRNPAGNTIYF.

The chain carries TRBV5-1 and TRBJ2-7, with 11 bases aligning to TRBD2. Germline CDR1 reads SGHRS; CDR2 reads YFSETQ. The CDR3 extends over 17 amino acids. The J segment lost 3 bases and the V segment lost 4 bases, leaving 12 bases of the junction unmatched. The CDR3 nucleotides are TGCGCCAGCAGCCGATTGGCTAGCGGGGGGTCGGGCTACGAGCAGTACTTC. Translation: CASSRLASGGSGYEQYF.

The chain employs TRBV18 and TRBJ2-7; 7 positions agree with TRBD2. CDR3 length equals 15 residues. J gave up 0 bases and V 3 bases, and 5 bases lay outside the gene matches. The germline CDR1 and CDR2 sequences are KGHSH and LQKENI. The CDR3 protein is CASSPGLRASYEQYF. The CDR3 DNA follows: TGTGCCAGCTCACCGGGACTACGGGCCTCCTACGAGCAGTACTTC.

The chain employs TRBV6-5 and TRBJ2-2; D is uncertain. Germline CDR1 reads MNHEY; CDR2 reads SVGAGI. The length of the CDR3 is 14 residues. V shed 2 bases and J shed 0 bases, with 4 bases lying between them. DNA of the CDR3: TGTGCCAGCAGTTACCGACCGAACACCGGGGAGCTGTTTTTT. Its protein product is CASSYRPNTGELFF.

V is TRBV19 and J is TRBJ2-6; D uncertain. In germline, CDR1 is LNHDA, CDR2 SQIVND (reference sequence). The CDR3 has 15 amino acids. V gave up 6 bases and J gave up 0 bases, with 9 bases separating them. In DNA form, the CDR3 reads TGTGCCAGTAGCAACAGTCCCTCTGGGGCCAACGTCCTGACTTTC. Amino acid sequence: CASSNSPSGANVLTF.

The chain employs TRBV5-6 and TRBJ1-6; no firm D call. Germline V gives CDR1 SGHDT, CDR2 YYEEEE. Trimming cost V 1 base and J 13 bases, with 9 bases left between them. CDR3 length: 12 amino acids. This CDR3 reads CASSLNRGPLHF. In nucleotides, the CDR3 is TGTGCCAGCAGCTTGAATAGAGGGCCCCTCCACTTT. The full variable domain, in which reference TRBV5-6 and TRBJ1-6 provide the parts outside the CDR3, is DAGVTQSPTHLIKTRGQQVTLRCSPKSGHDTVSWYQQALGQGPQFIFQYYEEEERQRGNFPDRFSGHQFPNYSSELNVNALLLGDSALYLCASSLNRGPLHFGNGTRLTVT.

CDR3 bases: TGTGCCAGCAGTGAAGCGCTTCAAGGGGCCTACGAGCAGTACTTC. This sequence encodes CASSEALQGAYEQYF. The chain uses TRBV2 and TRBJ2-7, with D perhaps matching TRBD1 (5 bases). The length of the CDR3 is 15 residues. V lost 0 bases and J 2 bases, leaving 11 bases between the germline ends. The germline V gene has CDR1 SNHLY and CDR2 FYNNEI. The whole variable domain, filled in from reference TRBV2 and TRBJ2-7, reads EPEVTQTPSHQVTQMGQEVILRCVPISNHLYFYWYRQILGQKVEFLVSFYNNEISEKSEIFDDQFSVERPDGSNFTLKIRSTKLEDSAMYFCASSEALQGAYEQYFGPGTRLTVT.